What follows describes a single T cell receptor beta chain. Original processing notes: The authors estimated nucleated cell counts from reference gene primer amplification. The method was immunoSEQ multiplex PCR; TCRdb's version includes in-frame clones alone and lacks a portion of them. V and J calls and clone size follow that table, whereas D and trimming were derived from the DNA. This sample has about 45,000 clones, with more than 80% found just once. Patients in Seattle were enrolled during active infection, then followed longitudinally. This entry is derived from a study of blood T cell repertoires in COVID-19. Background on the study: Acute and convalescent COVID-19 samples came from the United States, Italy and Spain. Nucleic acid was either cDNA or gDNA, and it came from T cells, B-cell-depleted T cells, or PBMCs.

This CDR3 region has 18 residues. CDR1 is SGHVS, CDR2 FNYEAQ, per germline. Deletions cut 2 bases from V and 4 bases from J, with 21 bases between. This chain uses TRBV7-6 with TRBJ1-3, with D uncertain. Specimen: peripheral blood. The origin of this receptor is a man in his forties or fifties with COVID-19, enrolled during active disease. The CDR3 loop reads CASSLNPGSDRFGNTIYF. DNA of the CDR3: TGTGCCAGCAGCTTAAACCCGGGGTCCGATCGCTTCGGAAACACCATATATTTT. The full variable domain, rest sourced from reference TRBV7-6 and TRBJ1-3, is GAGVSQSPRYKVTKRGQDVALRCDPISGHVSLYWYRQALGQGPEFLTYFNYEAQQDKSGLPNDRFSAERPEGSISTLTIQRTEQRDSAMYRCASSLNPGSDRFGNTIYFGEGSWLTVV.